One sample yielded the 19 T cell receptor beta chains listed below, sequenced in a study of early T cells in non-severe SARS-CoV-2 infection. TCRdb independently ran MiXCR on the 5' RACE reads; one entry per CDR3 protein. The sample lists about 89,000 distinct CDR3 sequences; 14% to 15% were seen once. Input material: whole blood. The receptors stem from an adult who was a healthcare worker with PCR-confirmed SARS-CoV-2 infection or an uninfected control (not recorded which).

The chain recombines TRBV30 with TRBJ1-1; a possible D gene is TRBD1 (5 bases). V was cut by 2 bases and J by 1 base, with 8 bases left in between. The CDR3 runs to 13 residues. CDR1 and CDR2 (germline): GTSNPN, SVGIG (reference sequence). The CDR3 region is CAWSLGQNTEAFF. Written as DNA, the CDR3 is TGTGCCTGGAGTTTAGGACAGAACACTGAAGCTTTCTTT.

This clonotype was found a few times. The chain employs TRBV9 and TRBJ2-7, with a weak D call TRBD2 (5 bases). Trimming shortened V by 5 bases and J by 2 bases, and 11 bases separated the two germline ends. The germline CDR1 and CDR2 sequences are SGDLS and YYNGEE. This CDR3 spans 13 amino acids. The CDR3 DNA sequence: TGTGCCAGCAGTGGCGGACTGCCCTACGAGCAGTACGTC. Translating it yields CASSGGLPYEQYV.

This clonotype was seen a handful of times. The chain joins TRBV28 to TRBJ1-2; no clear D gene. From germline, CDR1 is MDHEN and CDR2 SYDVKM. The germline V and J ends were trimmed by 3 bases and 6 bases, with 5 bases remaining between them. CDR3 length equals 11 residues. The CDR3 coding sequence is TGTGCCAGCAGTTTGGCCCATGGCTACACCTTC. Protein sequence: CASSLAHGYTF.

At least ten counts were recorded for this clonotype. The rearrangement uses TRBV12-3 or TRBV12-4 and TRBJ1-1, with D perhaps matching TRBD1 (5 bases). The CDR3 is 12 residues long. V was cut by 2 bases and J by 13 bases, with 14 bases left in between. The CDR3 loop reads CASSLIITGGFF. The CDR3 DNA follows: TGTGCCAGCAGTTTAATTATTACAGGAGGTTTCTTT.

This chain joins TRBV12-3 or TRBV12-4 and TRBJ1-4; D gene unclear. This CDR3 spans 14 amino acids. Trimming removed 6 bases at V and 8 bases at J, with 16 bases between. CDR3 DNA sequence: TGTGCCAGCAGGGAAGGACGGTCTGGGGAAAAACTGTTTTTT. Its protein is CASREGRSGEKLFF.

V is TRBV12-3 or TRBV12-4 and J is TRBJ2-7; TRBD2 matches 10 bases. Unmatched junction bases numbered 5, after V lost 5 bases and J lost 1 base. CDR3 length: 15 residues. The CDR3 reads CASSPQGLASYEQYV. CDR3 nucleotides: TGTGCCAGCAGTCCCCAGGGACTAGCGTCCTACGAGCAGTACGTC.

As DNA, the CDR3 is TGTGCCAGCAGTTTGTCGGGACCCTTGAGAATTAATGAAAAACTGTTTTTT. It yields the protein CASSLSGPLRINEKLFF. The chain carries TRBV7-9 and TRBJ1-4; perhaps TRBD1 as D (5 bases). This CDR3 is built from 17 residues. Trimming stripped 6 bases from V and 4 bases from J, with 21 bases between. Germline assignment: CDR1 SEHNR and CDR2 FQNEAQ (reference sequence). The variable domain in full, completed from reference TRBV7-9 and TRBJ1-4, reads DTGVSQNPRHKITKRGQNVTFRCDPISEHNRLYWYRQTLGQGPEFLTYFQNEAQLEKSRLLSDRFSAERPKGSFSTLEIQRTEQGDSAMYLCASSLSGPLRINEKLFFGSGTQLSVL.

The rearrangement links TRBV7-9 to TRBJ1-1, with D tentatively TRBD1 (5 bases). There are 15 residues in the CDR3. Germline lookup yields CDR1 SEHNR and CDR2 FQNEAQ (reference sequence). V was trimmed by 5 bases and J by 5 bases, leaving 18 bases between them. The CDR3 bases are TGTGCCAGCAGCCGCCGGGCTCAGGGAATGACTGAAGCTTTCTTT. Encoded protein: CASSRRAQGMTEAFF.

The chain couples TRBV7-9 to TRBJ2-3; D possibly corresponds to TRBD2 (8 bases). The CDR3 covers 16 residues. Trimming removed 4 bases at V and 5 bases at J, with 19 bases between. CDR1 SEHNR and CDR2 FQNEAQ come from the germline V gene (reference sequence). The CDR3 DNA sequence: TGTGCCAGCAGCTCCGACAGGGATAGCGGGAAAGATACGCAGTATTTT. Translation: CASSSDRDSGKDTQYF.

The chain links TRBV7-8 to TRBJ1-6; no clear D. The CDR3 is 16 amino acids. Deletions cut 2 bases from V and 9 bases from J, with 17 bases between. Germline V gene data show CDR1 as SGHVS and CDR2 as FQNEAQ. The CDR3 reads CASSLSGDIRGSPLHF. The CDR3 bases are TGTGCCAGCAGCTTAAGTGGTGATATCCGGGGTTCACCCCTCCACTTT.

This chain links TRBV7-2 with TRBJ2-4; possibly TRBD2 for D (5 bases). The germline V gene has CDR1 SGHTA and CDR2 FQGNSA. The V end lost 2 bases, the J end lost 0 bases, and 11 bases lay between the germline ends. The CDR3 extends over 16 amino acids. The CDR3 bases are TGTGCCAGCAGCTTATTGGGAGCCCCAGCCAAAAACATTCAGTACTTC. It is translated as CASSLLGAPAKNIQYF.

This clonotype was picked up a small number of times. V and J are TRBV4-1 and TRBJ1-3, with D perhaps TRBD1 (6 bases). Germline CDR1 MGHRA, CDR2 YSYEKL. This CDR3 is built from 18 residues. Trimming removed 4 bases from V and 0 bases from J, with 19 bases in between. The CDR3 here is CASSRGAGTSDSGNTIYF. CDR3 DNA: TGCGCCAGCAGCCGGGGGGCCGGGACTTCCGACTCTGGAAACACCATATATTTT.

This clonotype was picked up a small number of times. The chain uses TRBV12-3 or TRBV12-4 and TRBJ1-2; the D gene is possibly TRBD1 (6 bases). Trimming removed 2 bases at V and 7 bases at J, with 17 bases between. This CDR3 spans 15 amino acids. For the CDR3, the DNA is TGTGCCAGCAGTTTATTGGGATCTGTAGGGGGTGGCTACACCTTC. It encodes CASSLLGSVGGGYTF.

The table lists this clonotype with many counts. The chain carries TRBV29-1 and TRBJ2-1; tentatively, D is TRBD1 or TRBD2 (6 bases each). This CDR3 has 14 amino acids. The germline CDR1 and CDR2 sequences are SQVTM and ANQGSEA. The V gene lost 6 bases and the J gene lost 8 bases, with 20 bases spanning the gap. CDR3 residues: CSVTGGVRTDEQFF. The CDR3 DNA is TGCAGCGTAACCGGCGGGGTCAGGACAGATGAGCAGTTCTTC.

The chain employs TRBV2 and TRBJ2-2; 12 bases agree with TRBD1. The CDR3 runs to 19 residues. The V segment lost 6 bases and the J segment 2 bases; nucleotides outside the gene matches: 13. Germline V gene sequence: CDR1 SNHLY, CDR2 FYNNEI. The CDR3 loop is CASRPIPGQGARNTGELFF. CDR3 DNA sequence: TGTGCCAGCAGGCCAATTCCGGGACAGGGGGCGCGAAACACCGGGGAGCTGTTTTTT. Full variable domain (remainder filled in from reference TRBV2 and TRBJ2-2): EPEVTQTPSHQVTQMGQEVILRCVPISNHLYFYWYRQILGQKVEFLVSFYNNEISEKSEIFDDQFSVERPDGSNFTLKIRSTKLEDSAMYFCASRPIPGQGARNTGELFFGEGSRLTVL.

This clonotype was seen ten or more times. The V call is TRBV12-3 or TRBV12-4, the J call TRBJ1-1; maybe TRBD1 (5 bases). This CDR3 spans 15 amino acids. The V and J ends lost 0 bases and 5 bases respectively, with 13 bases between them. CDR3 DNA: TGTGCCAGCAGTTTAGCGCAGGGAGGTGGTACTGAAGCTTTCTTT. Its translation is CASSLAQGGGTEAFF.

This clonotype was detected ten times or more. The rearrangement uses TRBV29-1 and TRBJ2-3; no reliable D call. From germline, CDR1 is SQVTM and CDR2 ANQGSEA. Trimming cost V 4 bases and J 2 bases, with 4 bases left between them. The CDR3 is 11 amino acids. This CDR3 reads CSVGLTDTQYF. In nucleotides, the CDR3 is TGCAGCGTTGGCCTCACAGATACGCAGTATTTT.

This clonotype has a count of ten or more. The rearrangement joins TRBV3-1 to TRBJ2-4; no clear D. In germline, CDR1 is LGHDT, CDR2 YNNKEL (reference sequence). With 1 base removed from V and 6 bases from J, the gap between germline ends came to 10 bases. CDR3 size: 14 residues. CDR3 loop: CASSQAGRINIQYF. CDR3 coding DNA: TGTGCCAGCAGCCAAGCTGGGCGGATAAACATTCAGTACTTC. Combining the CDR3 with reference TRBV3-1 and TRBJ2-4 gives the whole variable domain DTAVSQTPKYLVTQMGNDKSIKCEQNLGHDTMYWYKQDSKKFLKIMFSYNNKELIINETVPNRFSPKSPDKAHLNLHINSLELGDSAVYFCASSQAGRINIQYFGAGTRLSVL.

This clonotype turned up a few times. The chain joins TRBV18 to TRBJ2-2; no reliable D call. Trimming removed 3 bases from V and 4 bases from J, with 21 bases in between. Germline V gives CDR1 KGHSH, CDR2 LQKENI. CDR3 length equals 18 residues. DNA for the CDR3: TGTGCCAGCTCACCCGAGCTTGCACTAAGAACCGGCACCGGGGAGCTGTTTTTT. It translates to CASSPELALRTGTGELFF. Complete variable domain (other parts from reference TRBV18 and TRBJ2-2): NAGVMQNPRHLVRRRGQEARLRCSPMKGHSHVYWYRQLPEEGLKFMVYLQKENIIDESGMPKERFSAEFPKEGPSILRIQQVVRGDSAAYFCASSPELALRTGTGELFFGEGSRLTVL.